The present TCR beta chain was sequenced within a study of T-cell memory formation after mild COVID-19. Study results and limitations: Among CD4+ contracting clones, most were CM and EM, and CD8+ ones EMRA.

Losses at the gene ends were 4 bases for V and 6 bases for J; bases not matched to a gene: 9. CDR1 and CDR2 from the germline V gene are LNHNV and YYDKDF (reference sequence). The CDR3 consists of 17 residues. A few counts support this clonotype. Its antigen is as yet unknown. TCRdb reprocessed the 5' RACE reads with MiXCR, giving one entry per CDR3 protein. This table holds hundreds of thousands of distinct CDR3 sequences, 25% found once. Source material: PBMCs or a T cell subset sorted from them (not recorded which). This sequence originates from an adult woman who had mild COVID-19 (a few samples of this study predate the infection). Cell type and time point are not known. The chain employs TRBV15 and TRBJ2-1; 13 bases line up with TRBD2. The CDR3 DNA reads TGTGCCACCAGCATCTTCCCCGGGACTAGCGGGATCAATGAGCAGTTCTTC. Protein: CATSIFPGTSGINEQFF.